A selection of T cell receptor beta chains follows, all from one sample in a study of T cells in Graves' hyperthyroidism and ophthalmopathy. Each CDR3 protein is one row after TCRdb ran MiXCR on the multiplex PCR reads. The data show about 610,000 distinct CDR3 sequences, with around 46% seen just once and around 7.7% held by the top ten. Sequencing used peripheral blood or thyroid tissue (not recorded which). Receptors originate from a woman younger than 35 with Graves' hyperthyroidism. Each CDR3 is given without its conserved first and last residue.

V gene: TRBV7-9
J gene: TRBJ2-7
CDR3 protein: ASGSGTDYEQY

V gene: TRBV18
J gene: TRBJ1-5
CDR3 protein: ASSPRGSNQPQH

V gene: TRBV27
J gene: TRBJ2-5
CDR3 protein: ASSSTGEFGETQY

V gene: TRBV24-1
J gene: TRBJ1-1
CDR3 protein: ATREFGGTEAF

V gene: TRBV7-9
J gene: TRBJ2-7
CDR3 protein: ASRPSGTGITYEQY

V gene: TRBV5-8
J gene: TRBJ1-1
CDR3 protein: ASSFEATNEAF

V gene: TRBV7-8
J gene: TRBJ1-2
CDR3 protein: ASSSTGGRGYT

V gene: TRBV7-2
J gene: TRBJ2-7
CDR3 protein: AATRDGWALRVGEQY

V gene: TRBV28
J gene: TRBJ2-5
CDR3 protein: ASSFIGGQGARETQY

V gene: TRBV7-2
J gene: TRBJ2-5
CDR3 protein: ASSLAGQSRETQY

V gene: TRBV10-3
J gene: TRBJ2-3
CDR3 protein: AISGTSGTASTDTQY

V gene: TRBV7-2
J gene: TRBJ2-5
CDR3 protein: ASSLYGTEYQETQY

V gene: TRBV10-1
J gene: TRBJ2-7
CDR3 protein: ASRGAWYEQY

V gene: TRBV4-1
J gene: TRBJ1-1
CDR3 protein: ASSQGWIRPEAF

V gene: TRBV7-2
J gene: TRBJ2-3
CDR3 protein: ASSPGLVNTDTQY

V gene: TRBV29-1
J gene: TRBJ2-5
CDR3 protein: SFGTGVETQY

V gene: TRBV5-1
J gene: TRBJ1-2
CDR3 protein: ATGQGTDGYT

V gene: TRBV20-1
J gene: -
CDR3 protein: SARPATGPGEQF

V gene: TRBV7-9
J gene: TRBJ1-1
CDR3 protein: ASSSGLAAF

V gene: TRBV29-1
J gene: TRBJ2-6
CDR3 protein: SVAGGRPSGANVLT